The rows below give T cell receptor beta chains drawn from one sample of a study of shared clonotypes between healthy human individuals. The data were produced by immunoSEQ multiplex PCR, yet TCRdb's version contains in-frame clones alone and is incomplete. The table has about 2,200,000 clones, 85% to 95% seen once. The sample comprised naive CD8+ T cells from PBMCs. Source of these receptors: a man between 18 and 35 years old in good health. Some clones in this sample may be carry-over from other donors' samples. The CDR3 runs from the conserved cysteine through the conserved F or W. The D gene is left open where the match is weak. Where a row states a size, it is once, few, many or the class of an expanded clone; other rows omit it.

j_gene: TRBJ2-7; d_gene: -; v_gene: TRBV6-5; abundance: -; CDR3nt: TGTGCCAGCCACAACATGTACGGGGAAACCTACGAGCAGTACTTC; CDR3aa: CASHNMYGETYEQYF
j_gene: TRBJ2-5; d_gene: -; v_gene: TRBV28; abundance: -; CDR3nt: TGTGCCAGCAGTTTCCCGGGTGAAGGGAGACGGGGGGAGACCCAGTACTTC; CDR3aa: CASSFPGEGRRGETQYF
j_gene: TRBJ2-7; d_gene: TRBD2; v_gene: TRBV4-2; abundance: few; CDR3nt: TGTGCCAGCAGCGGATCGACAACTAGCGATAGCTCCTACGAGCAGTACTTC; CDR3aa: CASSGSTTSDSSYEQYF
j_gene: TRBJ2-2; d_gene: TRBD2; v_gene: TRBV7-9; abundance: -; CDR3nt: TGTGCCAGCAGCTCAGGTTTTGCTAGCGGGACGTATGGGGAGCTGTTTTTT; CDR3aa: CASSSGFASGTYGELFF
j_gene: TRBJ1-5; d_gene: -; v_gene: TRBV27; abundance: -; CDR3nt: TGTGCCAGCAGTTCCCACGGGGCTAGCAATCAGCCCCAGCATTTT; CDR3aa: CASSSHGASNQPQHF
j_gene: TRBJ1-2; d_gene: -; v_gene: TRBV9; abundance: -; CDR3nt: TGTGCCAGCAGCGGAGATGGCTACACCTTC; CDR3aa: CASSGDGYTF
j_gene: TRBJ1-2; d_gene: -; v_gene: TRBV19; abundance: once; CDR3nt: TGTGCCAGTAGTATAAGAGGAGGGGCCGACGACTATGGCTACACCTTC; CDR3aa: CASSIRGGADDYGYTF
j_gene: TRBJ2-3; d_gene: -; v_gene: TRBV25-1; abundance: -; CDR3nt: TGTGCCAGCAGTGAATATCGGGGCGCAGATACGCAGTATTTT; CDR3aa: CASSEYRGADTQYF
j_gene: TRBJ1-6; d_gene: -; v_gene: TRBV7-8; abundance: -; CDR3nt: TGTGCCAGCAGCGAGGGACCCGGCGGTTCACCCCTCCACTTT; CDR3aa: CASSEGPGGSPLHF
j_gene: TRBJ2-6; d_gene: -; v_gene: TRBV27; abundance: -; CDR3nt: TGTGCCAGCAGTTTATGGTGGGGACCCTCTGGGGCCAACGTCCTGACTTTC; CDR3aa: CASSLWWGPSGANVLTF
j_gene: TRBJ2-1; d_gene: -; v_gene: TRBV19; abundance: -; CDR3nt: TGTGCCAGTAGGTGGGCGGGTGAGCAGTTCTTC; CDR3aa: CASRWAGEQFF
j_gene: TRBJ2-7; d_gene: -; v_gene: TRBV19; abundance: -; CDR3nt: TGTGCCAGTAGTATACGTCCAGGATACGAGCAGTACTTC; CDR3aa: CASSIRPGYEQYF
j_gene: TRBJ2-7; d_gene: -; v_gene: TRBV9; abundance: once; CDR3nt: TGTGCCAGCAGCGTAGGGCTAGGGAGCTCCTACGAGCAGTACTTC; CDR3aa: CASSVGLGSSYEQYF
j_gene: TRBJ1-3; d_gene: TRBD1; v_gene: TRBV28; abundance: -; CDR3nt: TGTGCCAGCAGCGAACTACAGGGGGAAGGTGCTGGAAACACCATATATTTT; CDR3aa: CASSELQGEGAGNTIYF
j_gene: TRBJ2-7; d_gene: -; v_gene: TRBV5-1; abundance: -; CDR3nt: TGCGCCAGCAGCTTGGGGGCTGAGCAGTACTTC; CDR3aa: CASSLGAEQYF
j_gene: TRBJ2-7; d_gene: -; v_gene: TRBV2; abundance: -; CDR3nt: TGTGCCAGCAGGGGACGGCAATCCTACGAGCAGTACTTC; CDR3aa: CASRGRQSYEQYF
j_gene: TRBJ1-5; d_gene: -; v_gene: TRBV27; abundance: -; CDR3nt: TGTGCCAGCAGTTTGCTTTACGATAGCAATCAGCCCCAGCATTTT; CDR3aa: CASSLLYDSNQPQHF
j_gene: TRBJ2-7; d_gene: -; v_gene: TRBV11-2; abundance: -; CDR3nt: TGTGCCAGCAGCCCCGAGGTCTCCAGGGCTGGGTCCTACGAGCAGTACTTC; CDR3aa: CASSPEVSRAGSYEQYF
j_gene: TRBJ2-1; d_gene: -; v_gene: TRBV9; abundance: -; CDR3nt: TGTGCCAGCAGCGTAGAGCAGGCCCCCTACAATGAGCAGTTCTTC; CDR3aa: CASSVEQAPYNEQFF
j_gene: TRBJ2-2; d_gene: TRBD2; v_gene: TRBV7-3; abundance: -; CDR3nt: TGTGCCAGCAGCTTGGATCCCACTAGCGAGAACACCGGGGAGCTGTTTTTT; CDR3aa: CASSLDPTSENTGELFF
j_gene: TRBJ2-2; d_gene: TRBD1; v_gene: TRBV2; abundance: -; CDR3nt: TGTGCCAGCAACGGACAGGGGGCTACCGGGGAGCTGTTTTTT; CDR3aa: CASNGQGATGELFF
j_gene: TRBJ2-7; d_gene: -; v_gene: TRBV11-2; abundance: -; CDR3nt: TGTGCCAGCAGGTCGGGGATCTACGAGCAGTACTTC; CDR3aa: CASRSGIYEQYF
j_gene: TRBJ2-4; d_gene: -; v_gene: TRBV14; abundance: once; CDR3nt: TGTGCCAGCAGCCCCGGACTAGCCAAAAACATTCAGTACTTC; CDR3aa: CASSPGLAKNIQYF
j_gene: TRBJ2-3; d_gene: TRBD2; v_gene: TRBV25-1; abundance: -; CDR3nt: TGTGCCAGCAGTGAGACCCCAACTAGCGGGATTGTCACAGATACGCAGTATTTT; CDR3aa: CASSETPTSGIVTDTQYF
j_gene: TRBJ2-7; d_gene: TRBD2; v_gene: TRBV5-6; abundance: -; CDR3nt: TGTGCCAGCACCAGGTTCGGGGGGTACGAGCAGTACTTC; CDR3aa: CASTRFGGYEQYF
j_gene: TRBJ2-7; d_gene: TRBD1; v_gene: TRBV27; abundance: -; CDR3nt: TGTGCCAGCACTCGGGACAGGGGGCTTTCCTACGAGCAGTACTTC; CDR3aa: CASTRDRGLSYEQYF
j_gene: TRBJ1-2; d_gene: TRBD1; v_gene: TRBV7-9; abundance: -; CDR3nt: TGTGCCAGCAGCCAGGACAGGAGCTATGGCTACACCTTC; CDR3aa: CASSQDRSYGYTF
j_gene: TRBJ2-2; d_gene: -; v_gene: TRBV4-3; abundance: -; CDR3nt: TGCGCCAGCAGCCAAGATTTCCAGTCGGGGGTTGTGAACACCGGGGAGCTGTTTTTT; CDR3aa: CASSQDFQSGVVNTGELFF
j_gene: TRBJ1-2; d_gene: -; v_gene: TRBV4-2; abundance: -; CDR3nt: TGTGCCAGCAGCCAAGATGGGGGGGGCTATGGCTACACCTTC; CDR3aa: CASSQDGGGYGYTF
j_gene: TRBJ1-1; d_gene: -; v_gene: TRBV30; abundance: -; CDR3nt: TGTGCCTGGAGTGACCTGGGAACCACTGAAGCTTTCTTT; CDR3aa: CAWSDLGTTEAFF
j_gene: TRBJ2-7; d_gene: -; v_gene: TRBV27; abundance: -; CDR3nt: TGTGCCAGCAGCCCAGGGGATTCCTCCTACGAGCAGTACTTC; CDR3aa: CASSPGDSSYEQYF
j_gene: TRBJ2-3; d_gene: -; v_gene: TRBV29-1; abundance: once; CDR3nt: TGCAGCGTTGATGGTAGGGGAAGCACAGATACGCAGTATTTT; CDR3aa: CSVDGRGSTDTQYF
j_gene: TRBJ1-2; d_gene: -; v_gene: TRBV5-1; abundance: -; CDR3nt: TGCGCCAGCAGCTTGGCCGGAGAGGTAGGAGGCTACACCTTC; CDR3aa: CASSLAGEVGGYTF